This entry describes one T cell receptor beta chain. The sample originates from a study of regulatory T cells in long-lasting Graves disease. V shed 5 bases and J 9 bases; nucleotides not matched to a gene: 11. The CDR3 spans 15 residues. Arm-PCR with iRepertoire HTBI primers amplified the CDR3 regions for these TCR beta libraries. TCRdb fed the multiplex PCR reads into MiXCR, producing one record per CDR3 protein. Found here are approximately 440,000 distinct CDR3 sequences, less than 25% of them singletons; the top ten hold roughly 30%. The time point here: persistent/refractory GD, antithyroid drugs over 5 years with positive TRAb. The TCR library was prepared using RNA isolated from PBMCs.

The chain carries TRBV12-3 or TRBV12-4 and TRBJ1-5, with 9 bases fitting TRBD1. The starting material was peripheral blood mononuclear cells (PBMCs), obtained when the disease was refractory, from a patient treated with antithyroid drugs. The sequence was collected from a female donor with Graves disease. For the CDR3, the DNA is TGTGCCAGCAGTCCGAGGACAGGGGTCGTTCGGCCCCAGCATTTT. Protein sequence: CASSPRTGVVRPQHF.